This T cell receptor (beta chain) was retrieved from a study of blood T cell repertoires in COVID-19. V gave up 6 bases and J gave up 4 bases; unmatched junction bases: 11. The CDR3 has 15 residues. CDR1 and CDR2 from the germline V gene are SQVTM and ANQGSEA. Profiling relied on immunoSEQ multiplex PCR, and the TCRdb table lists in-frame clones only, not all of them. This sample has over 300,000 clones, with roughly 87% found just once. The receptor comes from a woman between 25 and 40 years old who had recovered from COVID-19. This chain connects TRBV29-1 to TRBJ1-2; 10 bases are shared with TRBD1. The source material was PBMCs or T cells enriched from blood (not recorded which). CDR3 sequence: CSVSQAGQGRYGYTF. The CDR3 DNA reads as TGCAGCGTCTCCCAAGCGGGACAGGGGCGCTATGGCTACACCTTC.